This TCR beta chain was found in a study of CD8 T cells in Susac syndrome. Germline assignment: CDR1 MNHEY and CDR2 SVGAGI. V was shortened by 2 bases and J by 3 bases, with 9 bases between the two germline ends. The CDR3 runs to 14 residues. RNA totalling roughly 0.5 to 1 ug underwent reverse transcription with random hexamers. Each CDR3 protein gets one entry after TCRdb re-called the immunoSEQ multiplex PCR reads with MiXCR. This sample has some 120,000 distinct CDR3 sequences, with around 90% found just once. The multiple sclerosis control cohort comprised treatment-naive individuals presenting with stable or active relapsing-remitting disease.

The chain links TRBV6-5 to TRBJ2-3; possibly TRBD1 or TRBD2 for D (5 bases each). Sequenced: CD8+ T cells from PBMCs. The source is a human donor with multiple sclerosis. CDR3 region: CASSYLGETDTQYF. The CDR3 DNA reads TGTGCCAGCAGTTACCTGGGGGAGACAGATACGCAGTATTTT.